This TCR beta chain was captured by sequencing in a study of T cells in Graves' hyperthyroidism and ophthalmopathy. The source material, RNA transcripts, was used to amplify TCR beta CDR3 regions. The HTBI primer set was used in a first-round RT-PCR of the TCR CDR3. TCRdb used MiXCR to reprocess the multiplex PCR reads, holding one entry per CDR3 protein. The table lists about 400,000 distinct CDR3 sequences, about 12% of them singletons. Each patient was aged 18 to 65 and had newly diagnosed hyperthyroidism of under 2 months' duration. Patients having uncontrolled infection, another autoimmune disease, pregnancy or lactation were not included. Germline V gives CDR1 LGHNA, CDR2 YNFKEQ. CDR3 length: 14 residues. The V end lost 7 bases, the J end lost 4 bases, and 13 bases lay between the germline ends.

The specimen was blood. The gene calls are TRBV4-2 and TRBJ2-2; D possibly corresponds to TRBD1 (6 bases). This sequence was found in a woman between 18 and 29 years old with Graves' hyperthyroidism. The chain's CDR3 is CASKGDVGTGELFF. As DNA, the CDR3 is TGTGCCAGCAAGGGGGATGTCGGCACCGGGGAGCTGTTTTTT.